This T cell receptor beta chain was identified in a study of blood T cell repertoires in COVID-19. On the study more broadly: Both acute and convalescent COVID-19 samples were obtained from the United States, Italy and Spain. The cDNA or gDNA used as material had been derived from T cells, B-cell-depleted T cells, or PBMCs.

As originally analysed: How many nucleated cells were present was estimated from reference gene primer amplification. Method: immunoSEQ multiplex PCR; TCRdb's copy keeps in-frame clones and lacks some. The DNA was the basis for D and trimming; V, J and clone size are from that table. The table lists tens of thousands of clones, 85% of them singletons. V was pared by 5 bases and J by 2 bases, with 16 bases between. Germline CDR1 reads LNHDA; CDR2 reads SQIVND (reference sequence). The CDR3 loop spans 15 amino acids. The chain employs TRBV19 and TRBJ2-7; tentatively, D is TRBD2 (6 bases). The sequenced material came from peripheral blood. The clonotype comes from a human donor in a cohort sampled during active COVID-19. CDR3 nucleotides: TGTGCCAGTAGTCCCCGGAGGGGCTCTACCTACGAGCAGTACTTC. Protein sequence: CASSPRRGSTYEQYF.